The 15 T cell receptor beta chains in this list originate from one sample, sequenced in a study of Graves' ophthalmopathy and Graves' hyperthyroidism. The authors amplified TCR beta CDR3 regions from RNA transcripts. Following a first-round RT-PCR that used HTBI primers, a second-round multiplex PCR was carried out. TCRdb reprocessed the multiplex PCR reads with MiXCR, giving one entry per CDR3 protein. In the table there are 680,000 or so distinct CDR3 sequences, around a fifth of which are singletons. The specimen was peripheral blood. Source of these receptors: a woman aged 18 to 35 with stable Graves' hyperthyroidism. Some clones in this sample may be carry-over from other donors' samples.

This clonotype was recorded at least ten times. CDR3 DNA: TGTGCCAGCAGTCCCCCGGGAGGCACCTGCGAGCAGTACTTC. It specifies CASSPPGGTCEQYF. V usage is TRBV28 and J usage is TRBJ2-7, with 7 bases aligning to TRBD2. Germline CDR1 MDHEN, CDR2 SYDVKM. V shed 5 bases, J shed 6 bases, and the junction held 10 bases outside the gene matches. The CDR3 runs to 14 residues.

This clonotype was counted ten times or more. V gene TRBV5-1 combines with J gene TRBJ2-4, with D unresolved. V shed 4 bases and J shed 8 bases, with 10 bases lying between them. Germline CDR1 SGHRS, CDR2 YFSETQ. This CDR3 contains 12 residues. The CDR3 reads CASSPQGDIQYF. The CDR3 DNA follows: TGCGCCAGCAGCCCTCAAGGAGACATTCAGTACTTC.

This clonotype showed up many times. This chain uses TRBV6-2 or TRBV6-3 with TRBJ2-7; 11 bases map to TRBD1. The germline V gene has CDR1 MNHEY and CDR2 SVGEGT. The CDR3 covers 14 residues. With V trimmed by 5 bases and J by 5 bases, 5 bases remained unmatched. CDR3 sequence reads: CASSRDRGVDEQYF. Written as DNA, the CDR3 is TGTGCCAGCAGTCGGGACAGGGGGGTCGACGAGCAGTACTTC.

In this sample, this clonotype turned up many times. V gene TRBV6-1 combines with J gene TRBJ1-5, with TRBD1 as a possible D gene (6 bases). The CDR3 has 15 amino acids. V lost 7 bases and J 4 bases, leaving 17 bases between the germline ends. CDR1 MNHNS and CDR2 SASEGT come from the germline V gene. The CDR3 loop is CASNDGGPLNQPQHF. In DNA, the CDR3 is TGTGCCAGCAATGACGGGGGGCCCCTAAATCAGCCCCAGCATTTT.

This clonotype was seen at least ten times. This sequence joins TRBV6-5 and TRBJ2-7, with D maybe TRBD1 (5 bases). This CDR3 is 14 amino acids long. Per germline, CDR1 MNHEY and CDR2 SVGAGI. Trimming shortened V by 7 bases and J by 5 bases, and 18 bases separated the two germline ends. The CDR3 loop reads CASTVGPRQNEQYF. The CDR3 DNA reads as TGTGCCAGCACCGTGGGGCCGCGGCAGAACGAGCAGTACTTC.

This clonotype has a handful of counts. The chain couples TRBV20-1 to TRBJ2-5; tentatively, D is TRBD2 (5 bases). The CDR3 extends over 14 amino acids. Trimming removed 3 bases from V and 5 bases from J, with 16 bases in between. Germline CDR1 and CDR2: DFQATT and SNEGSKA (reference sequence). The CDR3 protein is CSARRAAIRETQYF. CDR3 DNA: TGCAGTGCTAGGAGGGCGGCCATCCGGGAGACCCAGTACTTC.

The CDR3 nucleotides are TGTGCCAGCAGTTTGCCGGGACAGGGGGACTACGAGCAGTACTTC. Translated, it gives CASSLPGQGDYEQYF. The chain is built from TRBV12-3 or TRBV12-4 and TRBJ2-7; 11 bases are a match to TRBD1. The CDR3 consists of 15 residues. Trimming at V came to 3 bases and at J to 3 bases, leaving 4 bases not matched to a gene.

This clonotype was counted between two and nine times. This chain connects TRBV12-3 or TRBV12-4 to TRBJ2-5; D remains unclear. The germline V and J ends were trimmed by 5 bases and 1 base, with 8 bases remaining between them. This CDR3 is built from 13 residues. The CDR3 loop is CASSRFLQETQYF. The CDR3 DNA is TGTGCCAGCAGTCGTTTCCTCCAAGAGACCCAGTACTTC.

This clonotype was recorded many times. V and J are TRBV15 and TRBJ1-5; D is unclear. Trimming left V 0 bases short and J 4 bases short, with 7 bases between. Germline V gene sequence: CDR1 LNHNV, CDR2 YYDKDF (reference sequence). The CDR3 consists of 14 residues. DNA for the CDR3: TGTGCCACCAGCAGAGATCTCGGGAATCAGCCCCAGCATTTT. Protein product: CATSRDLGNQPQHF.

This clonotype was counted between two and nine times. The chain combines TRBV11-2 with TRBJ2-2; the match to TRBD2 covers 10 bases. The CDR3 has 16 amino acids. Per germline, CDR1 SGHAT and CDR2 FQNNGV. The V segment lost 3 bases and the J segment 1 base; nucleotides outside the gene matches: 2. The CDR3 region is CASSFLAGGNTGELFF. The DNA of the CDR3 is TGTGCCAGCAGCTTCTTAGCGGGGGGGAACACCGGGGAGCTGTTTTTT.

This clonotype was picked up many times. The rearrangement links TRBV27 to TRBJ2-7; 11 nucleotides line up with TRBD2. The length of the CDR3 is 16 residues. V lost 4 bases to trimming and J lost 1 base; unmatched junction nucleotides: 6. The germline V gene has CDR1 MNHEY and CDR2 SMNVEV (reference sequence). The CDR3, as DNA: TGTGCCAGCAGTTCGCAACTAGCGGGGGCTTCCTACGAGCAGTACTTC. Amino acids: CASSSQLAGASYEQYF.

This clonotype was recorded at least ten times. The chain uses TRBV6-5 and TRBJ1-5, with D perhaps matching TRBD1 (5 bases). The CDR3 consists of 14 residues. Trimming removed 2 bases at V and 4 bases at J, with 9 bases between. Germline V lookup: CDR1 MNHEY, CDR2 SVGAGI. The CDR3 reads CASSYAGFNQPQHF. DNA for the CDR3: TGTGCCAGCAGTTACGCAGGGTTTAATCAGCCCCAGCATTTT.

A word on this clonotype: Being one base from a much bigger clone, this may be a read error. This chain connects TRBV12-3 or TRBV12-4 to TRBJ1-5; D remains unclear. This CDR3 has 14 residues. Written as DNA, the CDR3 is TGTGCCAGCAGTTTAGGAGGGCGAGGTCAGCCCCGGCATTTT. This sequence encodes CASSLGGRGQPRHF.

As regards this clonotype: A read error may be the cause here, since a much bigger clone is one base away. The rearrangement uses TRBV30 and TRBJ1-5; TRBD1 matches 7 bases. CDR1 and CDR2 from the germline V gene are GTSNPN and SVGIG (reference sequence). The CDR3 length is 12 residues. The CDR3 spells CASGQPNQPKHF. In DNA form, the CDR3 reads TGTGCCTCGGGACAGCCCAATCAGCCCAAGCATTTT.

This clonotype was seen only once. The rearrangement joins TRBV12-3 or TRBV12-4 to TRBJ1-5, with D unresolved. This CDR3 spans 14 amino acids. Between the trimmed V and J ends, which lost 7 bases and 3 bases, there was a span of 13 bases. The CDR3 sequence is CASTAGRFNQPQHF. The CDR3 bases are TGTGCCAGCACTGCAGGCAGGTTCAATCAGCCCCAGCATTTT.